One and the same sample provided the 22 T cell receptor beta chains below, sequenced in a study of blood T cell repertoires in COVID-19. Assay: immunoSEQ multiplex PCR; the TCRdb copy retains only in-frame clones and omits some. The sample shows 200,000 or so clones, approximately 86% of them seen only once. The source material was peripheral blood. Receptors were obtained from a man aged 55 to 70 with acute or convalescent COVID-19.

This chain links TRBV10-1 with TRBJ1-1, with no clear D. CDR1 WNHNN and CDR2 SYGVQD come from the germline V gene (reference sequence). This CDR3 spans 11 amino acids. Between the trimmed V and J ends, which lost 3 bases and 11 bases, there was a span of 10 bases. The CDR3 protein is CASSEGDYAFF. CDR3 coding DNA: TGCGCCAGCAGTGAAGGAGACTACGCTTTCTTT.

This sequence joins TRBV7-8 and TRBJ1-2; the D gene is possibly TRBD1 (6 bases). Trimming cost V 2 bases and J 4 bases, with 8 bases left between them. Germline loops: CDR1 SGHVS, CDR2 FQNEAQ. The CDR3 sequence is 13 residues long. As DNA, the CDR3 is TGTGCCAGCAGCTTAAGGGGGTCCTATGGCTACACCTTC. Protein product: CASSLRGSYGYTF.

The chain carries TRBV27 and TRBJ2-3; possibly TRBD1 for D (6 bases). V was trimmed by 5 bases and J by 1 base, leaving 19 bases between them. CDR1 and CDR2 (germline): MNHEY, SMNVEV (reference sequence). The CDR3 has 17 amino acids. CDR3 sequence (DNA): TGTGCCAGCAGTCCAGGGGCTCATATGTCCGGCACAGATACGCAGTATTTT. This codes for CASSPGAHMSGTDTQYF.

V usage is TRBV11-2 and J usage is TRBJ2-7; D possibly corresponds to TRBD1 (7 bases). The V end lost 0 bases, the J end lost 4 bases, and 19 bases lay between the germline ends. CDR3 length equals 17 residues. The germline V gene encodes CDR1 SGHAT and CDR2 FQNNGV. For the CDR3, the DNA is TGTGCCAGCAGCTTAGATGTTTTCCGCAGGGGGAGGTACGAGCAGTACTTC. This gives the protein CASSLDVFRRGRYEQYF.

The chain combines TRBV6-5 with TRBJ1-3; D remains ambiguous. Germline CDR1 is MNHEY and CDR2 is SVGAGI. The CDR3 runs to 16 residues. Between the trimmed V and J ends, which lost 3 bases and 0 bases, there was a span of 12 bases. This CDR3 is CASSYSAGSSGNTIYF. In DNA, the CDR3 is TGTGCCAGCAGTTATTCGGCGGGGAGCTCTGGAAACACCATATATTTT.

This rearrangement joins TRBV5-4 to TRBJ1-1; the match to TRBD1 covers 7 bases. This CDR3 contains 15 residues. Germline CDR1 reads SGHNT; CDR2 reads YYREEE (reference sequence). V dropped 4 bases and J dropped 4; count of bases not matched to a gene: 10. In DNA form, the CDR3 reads TGTGCCAGCAGCCAAGACAGGGTGCGGGCCACTGAAGCTTTCTTT. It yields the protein CASSQDRVRATEAFF.

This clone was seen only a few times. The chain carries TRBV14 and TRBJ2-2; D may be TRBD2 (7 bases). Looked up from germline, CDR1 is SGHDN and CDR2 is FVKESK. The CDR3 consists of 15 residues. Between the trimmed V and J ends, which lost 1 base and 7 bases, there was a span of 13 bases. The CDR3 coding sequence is TGTGCCAGCAGCCAAGCCAGGGGAGGGAACGGGGAGCTGTTTTTT. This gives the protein CASSQARGGNGELFF.

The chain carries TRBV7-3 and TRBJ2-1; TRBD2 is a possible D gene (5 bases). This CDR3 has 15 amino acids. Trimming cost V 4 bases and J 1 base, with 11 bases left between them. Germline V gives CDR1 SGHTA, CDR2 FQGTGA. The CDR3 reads CASSSLPGSYNEQFF. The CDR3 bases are TGTGCCAGCAGCTCCCTTCCGGGATCCTACAATGAGCAGTTCTTC.

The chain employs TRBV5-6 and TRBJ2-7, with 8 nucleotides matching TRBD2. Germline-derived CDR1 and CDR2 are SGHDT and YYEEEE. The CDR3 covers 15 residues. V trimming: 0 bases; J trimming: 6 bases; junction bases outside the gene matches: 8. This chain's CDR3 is CASSLAVAGRGEQYF. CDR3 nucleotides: TGTGCCAGCAGCTTGGCGGTAGCGGGGCGGGGCGAGCAGTACTTC. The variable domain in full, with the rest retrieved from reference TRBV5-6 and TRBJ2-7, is DAGVTQSPTHLIKTRGQQVTLRCSPKSGHDTVSWYQQALGQGPQFIFQYYEEEERQRGNFPDRFSGHQFPNYSSELNVNALLLGDSALYLCASSLAVAGRGEQYFGPGTRLTVT.

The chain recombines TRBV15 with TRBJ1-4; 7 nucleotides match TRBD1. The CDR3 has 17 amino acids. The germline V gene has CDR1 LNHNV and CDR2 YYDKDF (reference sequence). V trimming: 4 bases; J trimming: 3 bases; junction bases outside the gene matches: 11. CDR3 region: CATSTTRGRRANEKLFF. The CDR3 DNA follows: TGTGCCACCAGCACTACGAGGGGGCGACGGGCTAATGAAAAACTGTTTTTT.

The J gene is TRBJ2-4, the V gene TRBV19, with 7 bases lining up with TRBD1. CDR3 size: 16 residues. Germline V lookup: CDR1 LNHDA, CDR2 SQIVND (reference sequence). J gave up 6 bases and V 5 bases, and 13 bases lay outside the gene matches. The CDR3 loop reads CASSVTPTGAGNIQYF. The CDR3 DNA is TGTGCCAGTAGTGTAACTCCTACAGGGGCTGGAAACATTCAGTACTTC.

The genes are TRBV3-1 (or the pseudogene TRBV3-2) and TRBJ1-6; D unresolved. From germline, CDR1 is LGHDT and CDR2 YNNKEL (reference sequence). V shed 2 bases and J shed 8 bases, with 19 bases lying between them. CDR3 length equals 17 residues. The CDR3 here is CASSQLTSRVRHSPLHF. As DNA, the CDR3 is TGTGCCAGCAGCCAACTCACGAGCCGGGTACGGCATTCACCCCTCCACTTT.

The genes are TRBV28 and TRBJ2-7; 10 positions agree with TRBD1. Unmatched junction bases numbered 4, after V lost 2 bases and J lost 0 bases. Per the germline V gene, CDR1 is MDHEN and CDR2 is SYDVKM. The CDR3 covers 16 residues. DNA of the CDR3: TGTGCCAGCAGTTTACCCGGGACAGGGGTCTCCTACGAGCAGTACTTC. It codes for CASSLPGTGVSYEQYF.

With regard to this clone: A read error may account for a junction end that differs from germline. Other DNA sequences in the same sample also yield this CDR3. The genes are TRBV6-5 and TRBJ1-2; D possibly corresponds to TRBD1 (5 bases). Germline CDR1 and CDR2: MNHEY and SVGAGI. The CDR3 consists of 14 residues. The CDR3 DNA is TGTGCCAGCAGTTCGGGGGGAATCCATTATGGCTACACTTTC. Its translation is CASSSGGIHYGYTF.

The CDR3 DNA is TGTGCCAGCAGTTACTCGATGGGGAGGGCTGAAGCTTTCTTT. Translation gives CASSYSMGRAEAFF. This chain connects TRBV6-2 or TRBV6-3 to TRBJ1-1; D ambiguous. Trimming pared 0 bases from V and 6 bases from J, leaving 11 bases between. The CDR3 is 14 residues long. CDR1 and CDR2 (germline): MNHEY, SVGEGT.

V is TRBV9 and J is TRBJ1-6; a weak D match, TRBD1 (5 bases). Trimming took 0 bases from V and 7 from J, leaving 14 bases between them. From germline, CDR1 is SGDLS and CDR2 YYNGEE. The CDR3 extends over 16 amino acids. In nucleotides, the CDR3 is TGTGCCAGCAGCGTAGCTCGGCAGGGTGGGAATTCACCCCTCCACTTT. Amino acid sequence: CASSVARQGGNSPLHF.

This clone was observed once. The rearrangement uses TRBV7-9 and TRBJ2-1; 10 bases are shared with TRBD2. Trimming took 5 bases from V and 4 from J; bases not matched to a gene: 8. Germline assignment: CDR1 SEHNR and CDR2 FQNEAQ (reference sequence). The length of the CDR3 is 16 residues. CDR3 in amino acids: CASSPPNSGGYNEQFF. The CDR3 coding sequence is TGTGCCAGCAGCCCCCCGAATAGCGGGGGGTACAATGAGCAGTTCTTC.

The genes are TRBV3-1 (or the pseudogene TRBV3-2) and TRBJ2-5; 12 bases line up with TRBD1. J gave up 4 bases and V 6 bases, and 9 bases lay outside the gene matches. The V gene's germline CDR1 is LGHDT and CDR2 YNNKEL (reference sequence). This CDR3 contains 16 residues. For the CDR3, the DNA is TGTGCCAGCAGAGGAAAGGGACAGGGGGCAGGAGAGACCCAGTACTTC. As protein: CASRGKGQGAGETQYF.

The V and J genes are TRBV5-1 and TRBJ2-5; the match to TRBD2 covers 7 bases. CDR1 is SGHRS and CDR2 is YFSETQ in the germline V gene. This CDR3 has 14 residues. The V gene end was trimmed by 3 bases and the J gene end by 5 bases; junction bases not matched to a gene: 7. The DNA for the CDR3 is TGCGCCAGCAGCTCGGGACTACAGGAGGAGACCCAGTACTTC. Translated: CASSSGLQEETQYF.

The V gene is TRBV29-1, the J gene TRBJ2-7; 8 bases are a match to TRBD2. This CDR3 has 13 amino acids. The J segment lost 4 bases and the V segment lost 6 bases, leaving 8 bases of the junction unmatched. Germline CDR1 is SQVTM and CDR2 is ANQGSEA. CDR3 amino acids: CSVVPGGGYEQYF. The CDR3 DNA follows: TGCAGCGTCGTCCCGGGGGGGGGATACGAGCAGTACTTC.

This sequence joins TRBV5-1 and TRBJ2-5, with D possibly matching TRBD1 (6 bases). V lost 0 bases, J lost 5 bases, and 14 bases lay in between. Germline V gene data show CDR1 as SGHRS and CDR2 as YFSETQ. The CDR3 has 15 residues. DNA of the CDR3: TGCGCCAGCAGCTTGGAACAGGGAAACGCGGAGACCCAGTACTTC. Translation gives CASSLEQGNAETQYF.

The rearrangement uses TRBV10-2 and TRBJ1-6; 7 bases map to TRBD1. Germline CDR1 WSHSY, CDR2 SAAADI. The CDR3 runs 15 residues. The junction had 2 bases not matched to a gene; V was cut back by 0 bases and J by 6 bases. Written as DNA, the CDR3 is TGCGCCAGCAGTGAGTCGGGACAGAGTAATTCACCCCTCCACTTT. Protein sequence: CASSESGQSNSPLHF.